A selection of T cell receptor beta chains follows, all from one sample in a study of blood T cells in healthy people across ages. From the 5' RACE reads, TCRdb called clonotypes with MiXCR, one entry per CDR3 protein. The table shows 1.8 million or so distinct CDR3 sequences, with roughly two fifths occurring only once. The sequencing input was blood. These receptors came from a human donor in good health. CDR3s include the opening cysteine and the closing phenylalanine or tryptophan. The D gene is left open where the match is weak. Size tells how often a clone was seen (once, few, many) or the class of an expanded clone, and some rows leave it out.

V gene	clone size	J gene	D gene	CDR3 DNA	CDR3 protein
TRBV7-2	few	TRBJ2-3	TRBD2	TGTGCCAGCATTCAGCGGGGGGATCACACAGATACGCAGTATTTT	CASIQRGDHTDTQYF
TRBV5-1	NA	TRBJ1-4	TRBD1	TGCGCCAGCAGCTCGGACTTCCGGGACAGGCTCTCAACTAATGAAAAACTGTTTTTT	CASSSDFRDRLSTNEKLFF
TRBV5-5	few	TRBJ1-1	NA	TGTGCCAGCAGCCCATCCTACACTGAAGCTTTCTTT	CASSPSYTEAFF
TRBV18	NA	TRBJ2-3	NA	TGTGCCAGCTCACCAATGGGGGTGCGGAGCACAGATACGCAGTATTTT	CASSPMGVRSTDTQYF
TRBV7-2	NA	TRBJ2-5	TRBD2	TGTGCCAGCAGCTCGAGACTAGCGGGGGCCATGTACCAAGAGACCCAGTACTTC	CASSSRLAGAMYQETQYF
TRBV4-3	NA	TRBJ2-3	NA	TGCGCCAGCAGCCAAGAGGAGGGGTCAGATACGCAGTATTTT	CASSQEEGSDTQYF
TRBV27	few	TRBJ2-7	NA	TGTGCCAGCAGTTTATCTTTTCGGGGCGAGCAGTACTTC	CASSLSFRGEQYF
TRBV11-2	NA	TRBJ2-7	TRBD1	TGTGCCAGCAGCCAAGGTCCCGGGACAGGGTCTCACGAGCAGTACTTC	CASSQGPGTGSHEQYF
TRBV7-2	NA	TRBJ2-7	NA	TGTGCCAGCAGCTTAACAGTTCGGCGGTGGGACCCCTACGAGCAGTACTTC	CASSLTVRRWDPYEQYF
TRBV28	few	TRBJ1-2	NA	TGTGCCAGCAGCCCGGGACTCAATAACTATGGCTACACCTTC	CASSPGLNNYGYTF
TRBV7-6	NA	TRBJ2-7	NA	TGTGCCAGCAGCTTAGATAACGGGCCATCCTACGAGCAGTACTTC	CASSLDNGPSYEQYF
TRBV3-1	few	TRBJ1-6	NA	TGTGCCAGCAGCCACTCTGGCTATTCACCCCTCCACTTT	CASSHSGYSPLHF
TRBV5-6	NA	TRBJ1-2	TRBD1	TGTGCCAGCAGCTTGGACTCGGACAGGAGTAACTATGGCTACACCTTC	CASSLDSDRSNYGYTF
TRBV20-1	NA	TRBJ2-3	TRBD2	TGCAGTGCCCCTAGCGGGGGGCTCACAGATACGCAGTATTTT	CSAPSGGLTDTQYF
TRBV4-2	NA	TRBJ2-1	TRBD1	TGTGCCAGCACCCAGGGGGCAGTGGGTGAGCAGTTCTTC	CASTQGAVGEQFF
TRBV6-5	NA	TRBJ2-2	NA	TGTGCCAGCAGTCCTCAGAGACCGAACACCGGGGAGCTGTTTTTT	CASSPQRPNTGELFF
TRBV24-1	NA	TRBJ2-3	NA	TGTGCCACCAGTGATGTCGGACCACCAAGGACAGATACGCAGTATTTT	CATSDVGPPRTDTQYF
TRBV7-7	NA	TRBJ2-3	NA	TGTGCTAGCAGCTTGGCCAGATGGGATACGCAGTATTTT	CASSLARWDTQYF
TRBV12-3/TRBV12-4	few	TRBJ1-5	NA	TGTGCCAGCAGTTTCCCAGGAGAAGAGCCCCAGCATTTT	CASSFPGEEPQHF
TRBV5-1	NA	TRBJ2-5	NA	TGCGCCAGCAGTTGGGGGTGGGAAGAGACCCAGTACTTC	CASSWGWEETQYF
TRBV12-5	NA	TRBJ1-4	TRBD1	TGTGCTAGTACCAGAGGGGGACAGGGACGGGAAAAACTGTTTTTT	CASTRGGQGREKLFF
TRBV4-2	NA	TRBJ1-2	NA	TGTGCCAGCAGCCGCAGTGGAATTTATGGCTACACCTTC	CASSRSGIYGYTF
TRBV4-1	few	TRBJ2-7	NA	TGCGCCAGCAGCCAAGATCCGGGGGTAGCCTACGAGCAGTACTTC	CASSQDPGVAYEQYF
TRBV7-2	NA	TRBJ2-3	NA	TGTGCCAGCAGCTTAGCGGGGGGGCAGGCGGATACGCAGTATTTT	CASSLAGGQADTQYF
TRBV20-1	few	TRBJ2-3	NA	TGCAGTGCTAGAGATCCAGGGTGGTTCACAGATACGCAGTATTTT	CSARDPGWFTDTQYF
TRBV14	NA	TRBJ1-2	NA	TGTGCCAGCAGCCAAGTTCCGAGTAACTATGGCTACACCTTC	CASSQVPSNYGYTF
TRBV12-3/TRBV12-4	NA	TRBJ2-3	NA	TGTGCCAGTGGGTTCGGCACAGATGCGCAGTATTTT	CASGFGTDAQYF
TRBV11-3	NA	TRBJ2-5	NA	TGTGCCAGCAGCCGCGGCGTGACCTACCAAGAGACCCAGTACTTC	CASSRGVTYQETQYF
TRBV11-1	NA	TRBJ2-3	NA	TGTGCCAGCAGCTCCGGGTCGAGTAGTTCTCCGCAGTATTTT	CASSSGSSSSPQYF